Below are 11 T cell receptor beta chains sequenced from a single sample in a study of blood T cell repertoires in COVID-19. Assay used: immunoSEQ multiplex PCR; TCRdb lists only in-frame clones, some missing. Of about 380,000 clones in the sample, 88% were seen once. Sequencing was performed on PBMCs or T cells enriched from blood (not recorded which). The receptors derive from a woman aged 18-30 years who had recovered from COVID-19.

The sample holds one count of this clone. This sequence joins TRBV4-1 and TRBJ1-5; D uncertain. Deletions cut 0 bases from V and 7 bases from J, with 16 bases between. The CDR3 spans 16 residues. Per the germline V gene, CDR1 is MGHRA and CDR2 is YSYEKL. The CDR3 protein is CASSQEGAGSGQPQHF. The CDR3 region has the DNA TGCGCCAGCAGCCAAGAAGGTGCCGGGTCTGGGCAGCCCCAGCATTTT.

The chain has TRBV6-5 and TRBJ2-7; D might be TRBD2 (6 bases). The CDR3 contains 14 residues. Trimming removed 11 bases from V and 3 bases from J, with 20 bases in between. Germline V CDR1 and CDR2: MNHEY, SVGAGI. CDR3 DNA sequence: TGTGCCTGTACTTATGAGGGAGGATACTACGAGCAGTACTTC. Translated, it gives CACTYEGGYYEQYF.

The chain uses TRBV5-4 and TRBJ1-3, with TRBD1 as a possible D gene (6 bases). Trimming removed 0 bases at V and 7 bases at J, with 8 bases between. Germline CDR1 SGHNT, CDR2 YYREEE (reference sequence). This CDR3 contains 13 residues. The CDR3 DNA reads TGTGCCAGCAGCTTGGGGACAGATAACACCATATATTTT. This sequence encodes CASSLGTDNTIYF.

This chain links TRBV11-2 with TRBJ2-5; tentative D call: TRBD2 (5 bases). Germline V gene lookup returns CDR1 SGHAT and CDR2 FQNNGV. V was clipped by 5 bases and J by 4 bases, with 14 bases between them. This CDR3 is built from 14 residues. The CDR3 loop reads CASSVGPRGETQYF. CDR3 DNA: TGTGCCAGCAGCGTAGGCCCTCGGGGAGAGACCCAGTACTTC. The whole variable domain, filled in from reference TRBV11-2 and TRBJ2-5, reads EAGVAQSPRYKIIEKRQSVAFWCNPISGHATLYWYQQILGQGPKLLIQFQNNGVVDDSQLPKDRFSAERLKGVDSTLKIQPAKLEDSAVYLCASSVGPRGETQYFGPGTRLLVL.

The V call is TRBV4-2, the J call TRBJ2-7; unclear D gene. V lost 1 base and J 3 bases, leaving 7 bases between the germline ends. Germline V CDR1 and CDR2: LGHNA, YNFKEQ. The CDR3 loop spans 13 amino acids. The CDR3 reads CASSQGRNYEQYF. The CDR3 coding sequence is TGTGCCAGCAGCCAAGGGCGGAACTACGAGCAGTACTTC.

The chain carries TRBV6-5 and TRBJ2-2; tentative D call: TRBD1 (6 bases). Per the germline V gene, CDR1 is MNHEY and CDR2 is SVGAGI. V was cut by 7 bases and J by 6 bases, with 15 bases left in between. This CDR3 is 14 amino acids long. This chain's CDR3 is CASNPMGAPGELFF. The CDR3 coding sequence is TGTGCCAGCAACCCCATGGGGGCCCCCGGGGAGCTGTTTTTT.

V is TRBV19 and J is TRBJ1-5; TRBD1 agrees at 11 bases. V trimming: 8 bases; J trimming: 1 base; junction bases outside the gene matches: 4. The CDR3 covers 15 residues. Germline loops: CDR1 LNHDA, CDR2 SQIVND (reference sequence). CDR3 coding DNA: TGTGCCAGTCGGACAGGGGGCACGAGCAATCAGCCCCAGCATTTT. It codes for CASRTGGTSNQPQHF.

J is TRBJ1-3 and V is TRBV5-6, with D unclear. The germline V gene has CDR1 SGHDT and CDR2 YYEEEE. The germline V and J ends were trimmed by 1 base and 3 bases, with 17 bases remaining between them. The CDR3 spans 17 residues. DNA of the CDR3: TGTGCCAGCAGCTTGCGAGGCAAACCTGGTCGTGGAAACACCATATATTTT. It is translated as CASSLRGKPGRGNTIYF.

A single count supports this clone. The V call is TRBV4-1, the J call TRBJ1-4; tentative D call: TRBD1 (6 bases). The CDR3 sequence is 17 residues long. The germline V gene encodes CDR1 MGHRA and CDR2 YSYEKL. The V gene lost 2 bases and the J gene lost 4 bases, with 17 bases spanning the gap. The CDR3 nucleotides are TGCGCCAGCAGCCAACCCTTTGGACAGCGGCATAATGAAAAACTGTTTTTT. This translates into CASSQPFGQRHNEKLFF.

The V and J genes are TRBV5-1 and TRBJ2-2; a possible D gene is TRBD1 (6 bases). Germline V CDR1 and CDR2: SGHRS, YFSETQ. The CDR3 runs 16 residues. V was shortened by 2 bases and J by 9 bases, with 20 bases between the two germline ends. The CDR3 DNA reads TGCGCCAGCAGCTTCTCTGTCCCGGGACATTCCCGGGAGCTGTTTTTT. Translation gives CASSFSVPGHSRELFF.

The J gene is TRBJ1-1, the V gene TRBV10-3; D perhaps matches TRBD1 (6 bases). V gave up 5 bases and J gave up 1 base, with 17 bases separating them. The CDR3 has 16 amino acids. Germline V CDR1 and CDR2: ENHRY, SYGVKD. DNA for the CDR3: TGTGCCATCAGTTATAAACCGGGACAAGAGAACACTGAAGCTTTCTTT. Its translation is CAISYKPGQENTEAFF.